These 23 T cell receptor beta chains came from one sample sequenced in a study of CD8 T cells in ankylosing spondylitis. One entry per CDR3 protein results from TCRdb running MiXCR on the 5' RACE reads. This table holds about 240,000 distinct CDR3 sequences, roughly 10% found once. Sequencing was carried out using blood, either unsorted or a sorted T cell fraction (not recorded which). These receptors originate from a male donor with ankylosing spondylitis or in good health (not recorded which).

This clonotype has a count of ten or more. V and J are TRBV5-1 and TRBJ2-3, with 12 bases identical to TRBD2. Trimming cost V 4 bases and J 3 bases; bases outside gene matches: 6. This CDR3 spans 16 amino acids. Germline assignment: CDR1 SGHRS and CDR2 YFSETQ. CDR3 residues: CASSLPLAGGTDTQYF. The CDR3 region has the DNA TGCGCCAGCAGCCTACCCCTAGCGGGGGGGACAGATACGCAGTATTTT.

V gene TRBV20-1 combines with J gene TRBJ1-2, with D tentatively TRBD1 (5 bases). This CDR3 is 14 amino acids long. Germline V gene data show CDR1 as DFQATT and CDR2 as SNEGSKA (reference sequence). The germline V and J ends were trimmed by 3 bases and 6 bases, with 17 bases remaining between them. The CDR3 bases are TGCAGTGCTAGGCTCGAAGCCCGGGGGGATGGCTACACCTTC. Its translation: CSARLEARGDGYTF.

This chain joins TRBV5-5 and TRBJ2-5, with D uncertain. From germline, CDR1 is SGHKS and CDR2 YYEKEE (reference sequence). Trimming stripped 2 bases from V and 5 bases from J, with 10 bases between. This CDR3 region has 13 residues. The chain's CDR3 is CASSLGPLETQYF. For the CDR3, the DNA is TGTGCCAGCAGCTTAGGGCCCCTTGAGACCCAGTACTTC.

This clonotype appeared many times. The chain couples TRBV5-1 to TRBJ2-2; 8 bases align to TRBD1. The CDR3 is 16 amino acids. V shed 2 bases and J 4 bases; nucleotides not matched to a gene: 7. Germline CDR1 is SGHRS and CDR2 is YFSETQ. CDR3 bases: TGCGCCAGCAGCTTCGTACCGGGACAGGTCACCGGGGAGCTGTTTTTT. Translated: CASSFVPGQVTGELFF.

There are many counts of this clonotype. The chain employs TRBV15 and TRBJ2-5; D gene uncertain. CDR1 and CDR2 (germline): LNHNV, YYDKDF (reference sequence). Trimming cost V 0 bases and J 10 bases, with 18 bases left between them. CDR3 length: 15 amino acids. CDR3 coding DNA: TGTGCCACCAGCAGAGATAACATACCGGGTGGGGTCCAGTACTTC. This encodes CATSRDNIPGGVQYF.

This clonotype was seen a few times. The genes are TRBV10-3 and TRBJ2-1, with 7 bases identical to TRBD2. J was trimmed by 4 bases and V by 7 bases; bases with no gene match: 4. CDR3 size: 13 residues. The germline CDR1 and CDR2 sequences are ENHRY and SYGVKD. CDR3 sequence (DNA): TGTGCCATCAAGCTAGCGGAGTACAATGAGCAGTTCTTC. It codes for CAIKLAEYNEQFF.

This clonotype showed up many times. V and J are TRBV5-1 and TRBJ1-6; 12 bases line up with TRBD1. The germline V gene has CDR1 SGHRS and CDR2 YFSETQ. This CDR3 comprises 16 residues. V was pared by 0 bases and J by 9 bases, with 4 bases of the junction left unmatched. The CDR3 sequence: CASSLGGTGGSSPLHF. CDR3 DNA: TGCGCCAGCAGCTTGGGGGGGACAGGGGGCTCTTCACCCCTCCACTTT.

J is TRBJ2-5 and V is TRBV15; TRBD1 matches at 7 bases. The CDR3 is made up of 17 amino acids. In germline, CDR1 is LNHNV, CDR2 YYDKDF (reference sequence). The DNA of the CDR3 is TGTGACCTGAAACAGGGGTGCCAAATAAGGTACCAAGAGACCCAGTACTTC. It encodes CDLKQGCQIRYQETQYF. Full variable domain (rest looked up from reference TRBV15 and TRBJ2-5): DAMVIQNPRYQVTQFGKPVTLSCSQTLNHNVMYWYQQKSSQAPKLLFHYYDKDFNNEADTPDNFQSRRPNTSFCFLDIRSPGLGDTAMYLCDLKQGCQIRYQETQYFGPGTRLLVL.

This clonotype was seen repeatedly, ten times or more. This chain joins TRBV15 and TRBJ2-5, with TRBD2 as a possible D gene (6 bases). V gave up 0 bases and J gave up 5 bases, with 10 bases separating them. Germline CDR1 LNHNV, CDR2 YYDKDF (reference sequence). The length of the CDR3 is 14 residues. The CDR3 reads CATSRDHGGETQYF. The CDR3 DNA follows: TGTGCCACCAGCAGAGATCACGGAGGGGAGACCCAGTACTTC.

This clonotype was counted at least ten times. The chain uses TRBV29-1 and TRBJ2-2, with D perhaps matching TRBD1 (6 bases). The length of the CDR3 is 13 residues. Germline CDR1 and CDR2: SQVTM and ANQGSEA. V gave up 6 bases and J gave up 8 bases, with 16 bases separating them. As DNA, the CDR3 is TGCAGCGTCCGGGACATGTGGAGAGGGGAGCTGTTTTTT. It specifies CSVRDMWRGELFF.

This clonotype was observed at least ten times. The chain is built from TRBV5-1 and TRBJ2-1; 8 nucleotides agree with TRBD2. The germline V gene encodes CDR1 SGHRS and CDR2 YFSETQ. The CDR3 runs 15 residues. After removal of 0 bases from V and 10 bases from J, the junction contained 9 bases not matched to a gene. CDR3 DNA sequence: TGCGCCAGCAGCTTGGAGATCGGGGGGGCCTTGGAGCAGTTCTTC. It yields the protein CASSLEIGGALEQFF.

In regard to this clonotype: Relative to the germline gene, one junction end is altered; a read error may explain this. The rearrangement links TRBV10-2 to TRBJ2-5; D is unclear. The CDR3 spans 11 residues. Germline values: CDR1 WSHSY, CDR2 SAAADI. Here the CDR3 reads CVSSEHETQYF. CDR3 DNA sequence: TGCGTCAGCAGTGAGCACGAGACCCAGTACTTC.

This clonotype was counted a few times. The chain links TRBV7-6 to TRBJ2-2; D possibly matches TRBD1 or TRBD2 (5 bases each). The CDR3 extends over 18 amino acids. From germline, CDR1 is SGHVS and CDR2 FNYEAQ. V was cut by 2 bases and J by 0 bases, with 16 bases left in between. DNA of the CDR3: TGTGCCAGCAGCTTAAATCCTGGGGGACCCGCGAACACCGGGGAGCTGTTTTTT. Its translation: CASSLNPGGPANTGELFF.

Many counts were recorded for this clonotype. The chain uses TRBV5-1 and TRBJ1-2, with D unresolved. Between the trimmed V and J ends, which lost 4 bases and 3 bases, there was a span of 10 bases. Germline V gene sequence: CDR1 SGHRS, CDR2 YFSETQ. The CDR3 has 13 amino acids. CDR3 sequence: CASSLDTDYGYTF. Written as DNA, the CDR3 is TGCGCCAGCAGCCTAGACACAGACTATGGCTACACCTTC.

This clonotype was detected many times. The V call is TRBV20-1, the J call TRBJ2-5, with TRBD1 as a possible D gene (6 bases). The CDR3 covers 13 residues. CDR1 and CDR2 (germline): DFQATT, SNEGSKA (reference sequence). Trimming removed 3 bases from V and 1 base from J, with 9 bases in between. The CDR3 sequence is CSARTGIQETQYF. The CDR3 DNA follows: TGCAGTGCTAGGACAGGTATCCAAGAGACCCAGTACTTC.

In this sample, this clonotype turned up many times. The V call is TRBV6-2 or TRBV6-3, the J call TRBJ2-5; 7 nucleotides agree with TRBD2. The CDR3 has 14 amino acids. CDR1 and CDR2 (germline): MNHEY, SVGEGT. The V segment lost 6 bases and the J segment 5 bases; nucleotides outside the gene matches: 9. CDR3 region: CASRSGMGGETQYF. CDR3 sequence (DNA): TGTGCCAGCAGATCGGGGATGGGAGGGGAGACCCAGTACTTC.

This clonotype showed up many times. The chain links TRBV20-1 to TRBJ1-2, with D perhaps matching TRBD1 (5 bases). The CDR3 consists of 14 residues. Trimming removed 5 bases from V and 8 bases from J, with 21 bases in between. CDR1 and CDR2 (germline): DFQATT, SNEGSKA (reference sequence). CDR3 DNA sequence: TGCAGTGCTGCCCGCATGCAGGGTACGAGCGGCTACACCTTC. Translated, it gives CSAARMQGTSGYTF.

This clonotype was counted ten times or more. V usage is TRBV3-1 and J usage is TRBJ2-7, with a tentative D call TRBD1 (5 bases). The CDR3 runs 14 residues. Germline V CDR1 and CDR2: LGHDT, YNNKEL (reference sequence). Trimming shortened V by 3 bases and J by 5 bases, and 14 bases separated the two germline ends. The CDR3 coding sequence is TGTGCCAGCAGCCAGGTAGGGGCTGGGAACGAGCAGTACTTC. This sequence encodes CASSQVGAGNEQYF.

In this sample, this clonotype turned up many times. The chain uses TRBV12-3 or TRBV12-4 and TRBJ1-3; a possible D gene is TRBD1 (5 bases). V gave up 6 bases and J gave up 4 bases, with 19 bases separating them. The CDR3 sequence is 16 residues long. The CDR3 nucleotides read TGTGCCAGCAGAAAGCTCACCTGGGACCGCGGAAACACCATATATTTT. Translation: CASRKLTWDRGNTIYF.

The table lists this clonotype with many counts. This chain links TRBV12-3 or TRBV12-4 with TRBJ2-3; D not certain. Trimming left V 3 bases short and J 0 bases short, with 4 bases between. The CDR3 runs to 13 residues. The CDR3: CASSFGSTDTQYF. The CDR3 nucleotides are TGTGCCAGCAGTTTCGGGAGCACAGATACGCAGTATTTT.

This clonotype was found a few times. V gene TRBV12-3 or TRBV12-4 combines with J gene TRBJ1-1; TRBD1 is a possible D gene (6 bases). The CDR3 consists of 14 residues. The V end lost 5 bases, the J end lost 1 base, and 11 bases lay between the germline ends. CDR3 protein: CASSAQGGNTEAFF. The DNA for the CDR3 is TGTGCCAGCAGTGCACAGGGTGGGAACACTGAAGCTTTCTTT.

This clonotype has a handful of counts. The rearrangement links TRBV20-1 to TRBJ2-2; D unresolved. The CDR3 contains 13 residues. The V gene's germline CDR1 is DFQATT and CDR2 SNEGSKA (reference sequence). The germline V and J ends were trimmed by 1 base and 7 bases, with 10 bases remaining between them. This CDR3 reads CSARATRLGELFF. CDR3 bases: TGCAGTGCTAGAGCGACCCGCCTCGGGGAGCTGTTTTTT.

This clonotype was counted at least ten times. The chain employs TRBV12-3 or TRBV12-4 and TRBJ1-1, with D unclear. There are 12 residues in the CDR3. Trimming cost V 7 bases and J 6 bases, with 12 bases left between them. CDR3 coding DNA: TGTGCCAGCACCAAGGGAAGAGCTGAAGCTTTCTTT. This encodes CASTKGRAEAFF.